The subject of this entry is one T cell receptor (beta chain). The CDR3 has 17 amino acids. V lost 4 bases, J lost 6 bases, and 9 bases stayed unmatched. Germline V gene lookup returns CDR1 MGHRA and CDR2 YSYEKL. Only in-frame clones appear in the TCRdb table, and some are missing; sequencing was by immunoSEQ multiplex PCR. Of about 320,000 clones listed, about nine tenths are singletons. This entry is derived from a study of blood T cell repertoires in COVID-19. About the research overall: PBMCs, B-cell-depleted T cells, or T cells were the source of the cDNA or gDNA that made up the material.

Adults between about 18 and 95 years of age took part from 24 US areas. V gene TRBV4-1 combines with J gene TRBJ2-3; TRBD2 agrees at 14 bases. The sequence was obtained from a man aged 55 to 70 who had recovered from COVID-19. The sample taken for sequencing was PBMCs or T cells enriched from blood (not recorded which). The CDR3 DNA reads TGCGCCAGCAGCCTCCGGGGACTAGCGGGAGAAGGTGATACGCAGTATTTT. It is translated as CASSLRGLAGEGDTQYF.